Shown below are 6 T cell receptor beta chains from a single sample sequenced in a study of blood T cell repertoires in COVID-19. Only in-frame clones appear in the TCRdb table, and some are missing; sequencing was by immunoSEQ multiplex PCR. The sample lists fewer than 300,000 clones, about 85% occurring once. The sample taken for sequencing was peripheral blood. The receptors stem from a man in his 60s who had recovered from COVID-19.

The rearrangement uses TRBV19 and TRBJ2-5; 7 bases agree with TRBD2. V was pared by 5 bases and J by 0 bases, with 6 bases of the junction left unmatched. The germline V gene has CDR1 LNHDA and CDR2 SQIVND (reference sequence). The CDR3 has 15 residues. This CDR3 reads CASSPGTIHQETQYF. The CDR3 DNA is TGTGCCAGTAGTCCCGGGACTATTCACCAAGAGACCCAGTACTTC.

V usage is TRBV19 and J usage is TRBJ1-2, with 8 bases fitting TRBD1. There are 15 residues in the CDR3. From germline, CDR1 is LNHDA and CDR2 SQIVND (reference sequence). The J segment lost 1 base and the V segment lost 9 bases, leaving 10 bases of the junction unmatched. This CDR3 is CASRDRWGLNYGYTF. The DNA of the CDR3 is TGTGCCAGCCGGGACAGGTGGGGCCTTAACTATGGCTACACCTTC.

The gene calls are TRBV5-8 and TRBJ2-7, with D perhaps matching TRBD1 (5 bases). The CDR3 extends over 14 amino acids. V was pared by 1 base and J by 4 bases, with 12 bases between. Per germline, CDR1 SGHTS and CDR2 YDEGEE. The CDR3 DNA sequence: TGTGCCAGCAGCTTGTGGACAACTGAATACGAGCAGTACTTC. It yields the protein CASSLWTTEYEQYF.

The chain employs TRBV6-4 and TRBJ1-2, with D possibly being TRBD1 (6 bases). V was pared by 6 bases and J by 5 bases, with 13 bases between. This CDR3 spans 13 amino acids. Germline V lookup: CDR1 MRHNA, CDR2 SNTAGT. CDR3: CASSPQGEYGYTF. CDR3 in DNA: TGTGCCAGCAGCCCACAGGGAGAGTATGGCTACACCTTC.

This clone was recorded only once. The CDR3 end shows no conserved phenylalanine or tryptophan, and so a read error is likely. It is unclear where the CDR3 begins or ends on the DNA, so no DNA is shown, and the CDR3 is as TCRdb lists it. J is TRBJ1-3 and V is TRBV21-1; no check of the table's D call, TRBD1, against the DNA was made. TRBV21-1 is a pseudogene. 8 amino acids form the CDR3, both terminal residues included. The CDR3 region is CASPGGGE.

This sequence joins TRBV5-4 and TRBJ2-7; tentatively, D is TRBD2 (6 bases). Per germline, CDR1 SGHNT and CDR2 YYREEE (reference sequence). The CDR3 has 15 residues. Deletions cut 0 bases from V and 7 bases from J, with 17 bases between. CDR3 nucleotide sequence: TGTGCCAGCAGCTTGGGGTCAGGAGGGTTTGAGGAGCAGTACTTC. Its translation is CASSLGSGGFEEQYF.